In this sample, the clone carrying this TCR beta chain turned up a few times. TCRdb reprocessed the RT-PCR reads with MiXCR, giving one entry per CDR3 protein. This sample has hundreds of thousands of distinct CDR3 sequences; 11% to 15% occur once, and the top ten carry around 3.3%. The CDR3 runs 15 residues. The V and J ends lost 1 base and 0 bases respectively, with 13 bases between them. Germline V gene data show CDR1 as DFQATT and CDR2 as SNEGSKA (reference sequence). The chain joins TRBV20-1 to TRBJ2-7; tentatively, D is TRBD1 (6 bases). The receptor was derived from a female donor in good health, serving as a healthy control. Sequencing was carried out using memory CD4+ T cells from blood. The CDR3 spells CSARGQARPSYEQYF. CDR3 in DNA: TGCAGTGCTAGAGGACAGGCTCGACCCTCCTACGAGCAGTACTTC.